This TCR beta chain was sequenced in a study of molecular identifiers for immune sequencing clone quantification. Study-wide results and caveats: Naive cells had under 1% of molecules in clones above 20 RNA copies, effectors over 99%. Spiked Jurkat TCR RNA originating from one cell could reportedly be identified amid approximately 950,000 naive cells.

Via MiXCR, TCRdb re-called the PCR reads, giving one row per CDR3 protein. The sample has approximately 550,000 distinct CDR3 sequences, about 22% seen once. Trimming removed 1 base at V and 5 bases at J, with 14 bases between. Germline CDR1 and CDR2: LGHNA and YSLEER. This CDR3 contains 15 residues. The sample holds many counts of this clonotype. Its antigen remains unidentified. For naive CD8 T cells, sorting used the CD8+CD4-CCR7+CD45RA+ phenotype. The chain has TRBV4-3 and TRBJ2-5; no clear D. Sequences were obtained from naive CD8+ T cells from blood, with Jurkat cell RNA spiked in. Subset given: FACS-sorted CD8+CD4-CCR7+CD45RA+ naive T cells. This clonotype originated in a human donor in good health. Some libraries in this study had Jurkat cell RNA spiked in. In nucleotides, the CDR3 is TGCGCCAGCAGCCAAGGTTCGGGCCCCGGGGAGACCCAGTACTTC. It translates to CASSQGSGPGETQYF.